These T cell receptor beta chains were read from a single sample in a study of blood T cells in healthy people across ages. TCRdb analysed the 5' RACE reads with MiXCR anew, one entry per CDR3 protein. This sample carries around 800,000 distinct CDR3 sequences, roughly 44% of them seen once, and the ten largest clones take about a fifth. Material for sequencing was blood. These TCRs come from a man between 60 and 75 years old in good health. The CDR3 runs from the conserved cysteine through the conserved F or W. A D gene is named only where the DNA matches it firmly. Clone size is not always given. Where it is, it says once, few, many or a class for expanded clones.

length,V,size,D,J,DNA,CDR3
15,TRBV6-6,-,-,TRBJ2-2,TGTGCCAGCAGTTACTCGAGGGGGGGTCCCGGGGAGCTGTTTTTT,CASSYSRGGPGELFF
14,TRBV18,-,-,TRBJ2-5,TGTGCCAGCTCACCGCGTAGGAACCAAGAGACCCAGTACTTC,CASSPRRNQETQYF
14,TRBV29-1,few,TRBD2,TRBJ2-1,TGCAGCGATCGCACCGGACTAGCGGGGGGCGAGCAGTTCTTC,CSDRTGLAGGEQFF
14,TRBV11-2,-,TRBD1,TRBJ2-5,TGTGCCAGCAACAACAGGGGTCCTTACAATGAGCAGTACTTC,CASNNRGPYNEQYF
18,TRBV20-1,once,TRBD1,TRBJ2-7,TGCAGTGCTAGTATCGGCCGGGACAGCTTAACCGAGAGGTACGAGCAGTACTTC,CSASIGRDSLTERYEQYF
12,TRBV5-1,-,-,TRBJ2-5,TGCGCCAGCAGCTTGATGGGGGAGACCCAGTACTTC,CASSLMGETQYF
17,TRBV20-1,-,-,TRBJ1-5,TGCAGTGCTAGAGACGCAGGGCGGTCGGATAGCAATCAGCCCCAGCATTTT,CSARDAGRSDSNQPQHF
15,TRBV4-3,-,-,TRBJ1-6,TGCGCCAGCAGCCAAGGGGCAGGGGTGAATTCACCCCTCCACTTT,CASSQGAGVNSPLHF
11,TRBV30,-,-,TRBJ2-1,TGTGCCTGGATTTCGGGGTATGAGCAGTTCTTC,CAWISGYEQFF
13,TRBV7-2,-,-,TRBJ1-5,TGTGCCAGCAGCGTAGATATGCAACAGCCCCAGCATTTT,CASSVDMQQPQHF
14,TRBV20-1,few,-,TRBJ2-1,TGCAGTGCTAGGGGCTACCTCTCCTACAATGAGCAGTTCTTC,CSARGYLSYNEQFF
14,TRBV19,-,-,TRBJ2-1,TGTGCCAGTAGTATCCTCGAGGACTACAATGAGCAGTTCTTC,CASSILEDYNEQFF
17,TRBV12-3/TRBV12-4,few,-,TRBJ2-5,TGTGCCAGCAGTTTAGCGGGGGGGCTTCCCAACCAAGAGACCCAGTACTTC,CASSLAGGLPNQETQYF
14,TRBV2,few,-,TRBJ2-5,TGTGCCAGCAGTGCTGACAGGTCTCAAGAGACCCAGTACTTC,CASSADRSQETQYF
14,TRBV12-3/TRBV12-4,few,-,TRBJ2-3,TGTGCCAGCAGTTTTTTCCAGACTACAGATACGCAGTATTTT,CASSFFQTTDTQYF
16,TRBV9,-,-,TRBJ2-1,TGTGCCAGCAGCCCGAGAGGGGCTAGCGCGAACAATGAGCAGTTCTTC,CASSPRGASANNEQFF
20,TRBV6-2/TRBV6-3,-,-,TRBJ1-2,TGTGCCAGCAGTCGAGTTGGGACCGACGGAGCAACCGCGAGAAACTATGGCTACACCTTC,CASSRVGTDGATARNYGYTF
14,TRBV7-2,many,-,TRBJ1-2,TGTGCCAGCAGCTTAGATAGGCAGGCCTATGGCTACACCTTC,CASSLDRQAYGYTF
15,TRBV7-9,-,TRBD1,TRBJ1-6,TGTGCCAGCAGCCTCCGACAGGGAGGAAGTTCACCCCTCCACTTT,CASSLRQGGSSPLHF
15,TRBV12-3/TRBV12-4,-,-,TRBJ2-3,TGTGCCAGCAGTTTTATTCTCTTACCGGCGGATACGCAGTATTTT,CASSFILLPADTQYF
14,TRBV4-3,-,-,TRBJ1-1,TGCGCCAGCAGCCGCCCGTTAGGAGGGACTGAAGCTTTCTTT,CASSRPLGGTEAFF
17,TRBV14,-,TRBD1,TRBJ2-1,TGTGCCAGCAGCGGGGGGACAGGGCGGGTGATCTACAATGAGCAGTTCTTC,CASSGGTGRVIYNEQFF
14,TRBV6-2/TRBV6-3,-,-,TRBJ1-6,TGTGCCACCAAAAAGGAAAGATATAATTCACCCCTCCACTTT,CATKKERYNSPLHF
13,TRBV29-1,-,-,TRBJ1-4,TGCAGCGTCACACACTCAACTAATGAAAAACTGTTTTTT,CSVTHSTNEKLFF
14,TRBV20-1,few,-,TRBJ2-7,TGCAGTGCTTTTGCCAGTGGGGTGGCACGGGAGCAGTACTTC,CSAFASGVAREQYF
18,TRBV6-5,once,TRBD2,TRBJ2-4,TGTGCCAGCAGTTACCGAGGACTAGCGGGGGCCAGCAAAAACATTCAGTACTTC,CASSYRGLAGASKNIQYF
16,TRBV3-1,-,-,TRBJ2-5,TGTGCCAGCAGCCAAGAGCAGGGCCTAAGGCGAGAGACCCAGTACTTC,CASSQEQGLRRETQYF
15,TRBV12-3/TRBV12-4,-,TRBD2,TRBJ2-1,TGTGCCAGCAGTAAGGACGGGGGGTCCTACAATGAGCAGTTCTTC,CASSKDGGSYNEQFF
15,TRBV13,-,TRBD1,TRBJ2-7,TGTGCCAGCAGCGGACACAGGGGGCCATCCTACGAGCAGTACTTC,CASSGHRGPSYEQYF
16,TRBV6-2/TRBV6-3,-,-,TRBJ2-4,TGTGCCAGCAGCCAGGGATTGGGGGGAACCAAAAACATTCAGTACTTC,CASSQGLGGTKNIQYF
15,TRBV21-1,-,-,TRBJ2-1,TGTGCCAGCAATCCTCGGACCAGGGTGTGGAATGAGCAGTTCTTC,CASNPRTRVWNEQFF
16,TRBV20-1,-,-,TRBJ2-7,TGCAGTGCTCCAAACCTTCAGGGACGGAGCTCCTACGAGCAGTACTTC,CSAPNLQGRSSYEQYF